This T cell receptor beta chain comes out of a study of shared clonotypes between healthy human individuals (dated by TCRdb to the early 2020s). Context from the whole study: The cohort included three men and two women between 18 and 49 years of age. The study deeply sequenced blood TCR repertoires of about five healthy adults to estimate repertoire size and the extent of clonotype sharing between individuals. To increase sequencing depth and limit assay-specific biases, TCR repertoire library preparation and sequencing were carried out by different laboratories using diverse techniques. For each donor, three plates each were used for CD4 naive and CD4 memory, two plates were used for CD8 naive, and one plate was used for CD8 memory. Leukapheresis yielded between about 0.9 and 9 billion PBMCs per donor.

The donors were healthy, HIV-negative adults with no recently reported acute infections or vaccinations. Only Caucasian adults living in Nashville, Tennessee, USA were represented among the donors. CD4+ T cells were enriched through magnetic negative selection, after which naive cells were positively selected on CD45RA and the remaining negative fraction served as the memory subset. Blood was collected by leukapheresis, and PBMCs were isolated by Ficoll-Histopaque density gradient centrifugation and then cryopreserved in liquid nitrogen vapor phase. Analytical flow cytometry was used to check the purity and quantity of each magnetically sorted T cell population. Each sorted fraction had its genomic DNA isolated and then quantified by UV absorbance on a Nanodrop 2000c. This clone was seen a single time. What antigen it recognizes has not been identified. No much larger clonotype is one base removed from it; base qualities were not supplied.

Looking up the germline V gene (reference sequence) yields CDR1 LNHDA and CDR2 SQIVND. The CDR3 goes from the cysteine to the phenylalanine over 15 residues. The sequence is cut down to CDR3 DNA, 45 bases in frame from base 1. V and J lose 3 bases and 6 bases, and a span of 14 bases separates them. What the research found in general, with its limitations: When several donors were compared, the shared fraction of clonotypes was around 5% for naive CD4, around 3.5% for naive CD8, 2% to 2.5% for memory CD4, and 0.35% to 0.4% for memory CD8. Naive subsets generally had larger estimated clonotype richness than memory subsets did. Rarefaction of sorted-subset datasets indicated incomplete sequencing despite the large sequencing depth. Only blood was sampled, and tissue TCR repertoires likely differ from those in blood. Compared with non-shared clonotypes, clonotypes shared by all four sorted-subset donors had higher generation probabilities. Pairwise subsampling indicated that sequencing depth was expected to affect the degree of clonotype sharing among donors. The genetic and exposure-history diversity represented was limited by the small number of donors.

Using the deep immunoSEQ assay, multiplex PCR amplified TCR CDR3 regions from genomic DNA. Genomic DNA extracted from each cell subset was distributed evenly over all wells of several immunoSEQ 96-well plates, and each plate served as one replicate. For sorted subsets, 200 to 250 ng of genomic DNA, equivalent to about 30,000 T cell genomes, went into each replicate PCR. Purified libraries were measured with a Qubit 3.0 fluorometer, size-checked on a Bioanalyzer 2100, and measured again with the KAPA Library Quantification kit. Every immunoSEQ 96-well plate was sequenced on a dedicated single-read 150-cycle Illumina NextSeq 550 flow cell. In the source study's methods: Because only junctional sequences without quality scores were contained in the immunoSEQ output, filtering matching that applied to full-length reads could not be performed. To assign V/J genes and CDR3, sequences were annotated using PyIR, a Python wrapper for IgBLAST v1.9, with IMGT germline references. Any read was removed if the V/J assignment was weak (E-value above 1e-6), the CDR3 was missing, or the read contained stop codons, out-of-frame junctions, or ambiguous translated residues. V3J clonotypes were defined as sequences sharing the same inferred V gene, J gene, and CDR3 amino acid sequence. To compute the percentage overlap between repertoires, the number of shared unique clonotypes was divided by the size of the smaller repertoire. Three approaches were used to assess repertoire richness: RTK rarefaction, the Chao1 estimator, and Recon v2.1 estimates of unobserved clonotypes. For all TCRbeta clonotypes obtained by the gDNA method from several donors, generation probabilities were computed with OLGA. The clones in this table, taken by TCRdb from immuneACCESS, are in-frame only. Not every clone is retained; where verified, under half of the shortfall comes from an unresolved V gene, and the cause of the rest is unknown. V, J and clone size were drawn from that table, and D and trimming were deduced from the DNA. Across this sample there are more than 1 million clones, with around 82% seen only once. The ten largest make up 0.4% to 0.55% of the sample.

The chain is assembled from TRBV19 and TRBJ2-2; TRBD1 is a possible D gene, resting on 5 matching bases. The sequence derives from a man aged 18 to 30 in good health. Some clones in this sample may be carry-over from other donors' samples. Source material: memory CD4+ T cells from PBMCs. This specimen's cell subset or site label, per the study, means: CD45RA-negative fraction. CDR3 region: CASSIGQGGAGELFF. The nucleotide sequence is given as TGTGCCAGTAGTATCGGCCAGGGTGGGGCCGGGGAGCTGTTTTTT.